These 3 T cell receptor beta chains were all obtained from the same sample, sequenced in a study of vaccination and CD4 T cells after COVID-19. Regarding treatment: roughly ten-day PBMC culture with coronavirus spike peptide pools or control peptides (ViraFEST assay). From the unexposed donor, CD4+ T cells were collected ahead of the COVID-19 pandemic (2011-2018). No antigen has been assigned to these receptors. The Oncomine TCR Beta short-read assay sequenced DNA from cultured CD4+ T cells. TCRdb used MiXCR to reprocess the PCR reads, holding one entry per CDR3 protein. The sample lists thousands of distinct CDR3 sequences, around half occurring once. The sample was CD4+ T cells from blood, cultured in vitro. The origin of the receptors is a human donor in good health.

This clonotype was picked up one time. J is TRBJ2-6 and V is TRBV6-1; D gene unclear. V dropped 6 bases and J dropped 0 bases, with 9 bases sitting between them. The CDR3 consists of 15 residues. Germline-derived CDR1 and CDR2 are MNHNS and SASEGT. The CDR3 reads CASRETYSGANVLTF. Here the CDR3 DNA reads TGTGCCAGCAGGGAAACATACTCTGGGGCCAACGTCCTGACTTTC.

The CDR3 loop reads CSVAGGDGYTF. DNA for the CDR3: TGCAGCGTTGCCGGGGGGGACGGCTACACCTTC. The genes are TRBV29-1 and TRBJ1-2; D perhaps matches TRBD1 (5 bases). CDR3 length equals 11 residues. Between the trimmed V and J ends, which lost 4 bases and 8 bases, there was a span of 11 bases. Germline assignment: CDR1 SQVTM and CDR2 ANQGSEA.

The genes are TRBV12-3 or TRBV12-4 and TRBJ1-6; 7 positions match TRBD1. The CDR3 totals 15 residues. Trimming at V came to 5 bases and at J to 9 bases, leaving 10 bases not matched to a gene. The CDR3 region is CASSPETGISSPLHF. Written as DNA, the CDR3 is TGTGCCAGCAGTCCCGAGACAGGGATAAGTTCACCCCTCCACTTT.